This T cell receptor (beta chain) originates from a study of OX40 agonist ivuxolimab in advanced cancers. Regarding the complete study: The costimulatory receptor OX40 (CD134) was targeted by ivuxolimab, a fully human IgG2 agonistic monoclonal antibody. Intravenous ivuxolimab was administered to patients every 2 weeks at six dose levels: 0.01, 0.1, 0.3, 1.5, 3 and 10 mg/kg. The paper describes the monotherapy dose-escalation part (N = 52 patients) of the phase I trial of ivuxolimab. Three dose-escalation patients achieved partial responses, one with hepatocellular carcinoma and two with cutaneous melanoma. In the dose-escalation cohort, roughly 80% of patients were male, and the mean age was about 55 years, with a range of 23 to 79. Patients were allowed to have had prior anti-PD-1, anti-PD-L1 or anti-CTLA-4 therapy, and around two fifths of the dose-escalation patients had been treated with checkpoint inhibitors. Of the approximately 54 dose-escalation patients, hepatocellular carcinoma was present in approximately 20, melanoma in approximately 15, renal cell carcinoma in 9 and head and neck cancer in 9. The purpose of peripheral TCRbeta sequencing was to test whether ivuxolimab changed TCR sequence diversity and led to clonal T-cell expansion.

On the study overall, not on this receptor specifically: Partial responders in the 0.1-3.0 mg/kg groups had among the lowest normalized peripheral clonal expansion, especially among CD8+ T cells. After ivuxolimab, expanded clones were on average more numerous among CD8+ T cells than among CD4+ T cells. Low levels of normalized T-cell clonal expansion were also seen in some patients who did not respond. At doses from 0.1 to 3.0 mg/kg, clonal expansion was seen in both CD4+ and CD8+ blood T cells between baseline and week 6. Antigen specificity was not determined for the clonally expanded peripheral T cells.

The germline V end is reduced by 5 bases and the J end by 1 base; junction bases left unmatched: 6. The germline V gene specifies MNHEY as CDR1 and SVGAGI as CDR2. From the cysteine through the phenylalanine, the CDR3 covers 15 amino acids. Here the CDR3 DNA is all that survives: 45 bases in frame from base 1. Worth noting for this clone: Its binding antigen is unknown. There are no base qualities to consult, and no much larger clone falls within one base.

For sequencing of the TCRbeta CDR3 region, genomic DNA was extracted from the sorted cells. TCRbeta CDR3 regions were sequenced using the immunoSEQ Assay. TCRdb carries this immuneACCESS record with in-frame sequences only. Its versions omit some clonotypes, under half of them owing to an unresolved V gene in the studies checked, with the rest unexplained. The sample yields 70,000 to 95,000 clones; 90% to 95% were counted once. The top ten hold around 2.5% of the sample. Patients with a history of autoimmune disease or receiving systemic immunosuppression were excluded from the trial. Peripheral blood for TCR sequencing was drawn from every dose cohort at baseline, at cycle 4 day 1 and at cycle 7 day 1. The samples were taken from a phase I, first-in-human, multicenter, open-label dose-escalation trial of ivuxolimab. Adults with locally advanced or metastatic head and neck squamous cell, hepatocellular, melanoma or renal cell carcinoma were enrolled in the trial. CD4+ and CD8+ T cells were sorted separately from peripheral blood before TCR sequencing.

This TCR came from an adult with an advanced solid tumor such as melanoma, head and neck, liver or kidney cancer. The material sequenced was CD4+ or CD8+ T cells sorted from blood, taken in a trial of the OX40 agonist ivuxolimab. The chain joins TRBV6-5 to TRBJ1-1, with 8 bases in between that match TRBD1. The CDR3 corresponds to CASSILDRGNTEAFF. The DNA reads TGTGCCAGCAGTATCCTCGACAGGGGGAACACTGAAGCTTTCTTT.